Listed below are T cell receptor beta chains from one sample, sequenced in a study of a mutant IDH1 vaccine in newly diagnosed glioma. Measured with immunoSEQ multiplex PCR; TCRdb has only the in-frame clones, and not every one. Seen here are nearly 50,000 clones, approximately 84% observed once, and the top ten hold 3.5% to 5.5%. Antigen specificity for these receptors is unknown. The sample consisted of PBMCs, taken from a glioma patient whose treatment included an IDH1 peptide vaccine. The source is a woman aged 30 to 39 with glioma. Some clones in this sample may be carry-over from other donors' samples. Both conserved end residues are part of each CDR3. The order of the fields is clone size, J gene, D gene, V gene, CDR3 DNA, CDR3 protein. The D gene is left open where the match is weak. Some rows have no size entry. The others give once, few or many, or a class for an expanded clone.

.,TRBJ2-1,.,TRBV29-1,TGCAGCGCGACCCCCGTGGAATCCTACAATGAGCAGTTCTTC,CSATPVESYNEQFF
.,TRBJ2-7,.,TRBV11-3,TGTGCCAGCAGCTCTCCTAGTGGTGGATACGAGCAGTACTTC,CASSSPSGGYEQYF
.,TRBJ2-3,.,TRBV7-9,TGTGCCAGCAGCTCCGGGACACTCTTAGATACGCAGTATTTT,CASSSGTLLDTQYF
.,TRBJ2-7,.,TRBV6-6,TGTGCCAGCAGTTACTCGCCAGGGACCTACGAGCAGTACTTC,CASSYSPGTYEQYF
.,TRBJ2-3,.,TRBV6-1,TGTGCCAGCAGTGCCCTTTCTAGGAGGGGTACAGATACGCAGTATTTT,CASSALSRRGTDTQYF
.,TRBJ1-2,TRBD1,TRBV19,TGTGCCAGTAGTATTCAGGGGGAGAATGGCTACACCTTC,CASSIQGENGYTF
.,TRBJ1-1,.,TRBV6-5,TGTGCCAGCAGCTCCCCAGTAGACTCAGACACTGAAGCTTTCTTT,CASSSPVDSDTEAFF
.,TRBJ2-4,TRBD2,TRBV18,TGTGCCAGCTCGAGGACTAGCGGGACCCCCTGGAACATTCAGTACTTC,CASSRTSGTPWNIQYF
.,TRBJ1-4,.,TRBV2,TGTGCCAGCAGTGGTTCAGGACAACGTCTGTTTTTT,CASSGSGQRLFF
.,TRBJ2-7,.,TRBV15,TGTGCCACCAGCAGGGAGAAATGGGGTGCCTACGAGCAGTACTTC,CATSREKWGAYEQYF
.,TRBJ1-3,.,TRBV7-9,TGTGCCAGCAGCTTAGGAATATTAGATACTACTGGAAACACCATATATTTT,CASSLGILDTTGNTIYF
.,TRBJ2-5,.,TRBV4-1,TGCGCCAGCAGCCAACCTGGACGGATAGAGACCCAGTACTTC,CASSQPGRIETQYF
.,TRBJ2-1,.,TRBV13,TGTGCCAGCAGCTTAGGGTGGGGGCCAAACAATGAGCAGTTCTTC,CASSLGWGPNNEQFF
.,TRBJ1-1,TRBD1,TRBV6-4,TGTGCCAGCAGACGGCAGGGGGCGGGGGTGGATGAAGCTTTCTTT,CASRRQGAGVDEAFF
.,TRBJ2-5,.,TRBV4-2,TGTGCCAGCAGCCAAGGGGGGGAGACCCAGTACTTC,CASSQGGETQYF
.,TRBJ2-5,TRBD1,TRBV5-6,TGTGCCAGCAGCTGGGACAGGGGTCAAGAGACCCAGTACTTC,CASSWDRGQETQYF
.,TRBJ1-2,TRBD1,TRBV7-2,TGTGCCAGCAGCTTAGGGAGTCCAGGGGGGAACTATGGCTACACCTTC,CASSLGSPGGNYGYTF
.,TRBJ1-1,.,TRBV5-6,TGTGCCAGCAGCTTGGGGTGGGCGGGAATTGAAGCTTTCTTT,CASSLGWAGIEAFF
.,TRBJ1-1,.,TRBV4-1,TGCGCCAGCAGCCAAGAGGGCAGGGCAGATGAAGCTTTCTTT,CASSQEGRADEAFF
once,TRBJ2-5,.,TRBV10-3,TGTGCCATCAGTGAGGGGTACGAGACCCAGTACTTC,CAISEGYETQYF
.,TRBJ1-2,.,TRBV7-9,TGTGCCAGCAGCTTTGGGGGGAACTATGGCTACACCTTC,CASSFGGNYGYTF
.,TRBJ2-1,.,TRBV4-1,TGCGCCAGCAGCCACGCAGCACCCTACAATGAGCAGTTCTTC,CASSHAAPYNEQFF
.,TRBJ1-4,.,TRBV2,TGTGCCAGCAGTGAGGGCAACCTGTCAACTAATGAAAAACTGTTTTTT,CASSEGNLSTNEKLFF
.,TRBJ1-1,.,TRBV7-9,TGTGCCAGCAGCTTAGATATGTTGAACACTGAAGCTTTCTTT,CASSLDMLNTEAFF
.,TRBJ2-3,TRBD2,TRBV15,TGTGCCACCAGCAGAGAGGGACTAGCGGGTACTACGCAGTATTTT,CATSREGLAGTTQYF
.,TRBJ2-3,TRBD2,TRBV7-9,TGTGCCAGCAGCCCGCGGGGGGGCCTCACAGATACGCAGTATTTT,CASSPRGGLTDTQYF
.,TRBJ1-1,.,TRBV2,TGTGCCAGCAAAAGAAGAGGGGACACTGAAGCTTTCTTT,CASKRRGDTEAFF
.,TRBJ2-6,TRBD1,TRBV9,TGTGCCAGCAGCTTGGAGACAGGGGGCGTTGGGGCCAACGTCCTGACTTTC,CASSLETGGVGANVLTF
.,TRBJ1-5,.,TRBV4-1,TGCGCCAGCAGCCAAGTCGAGGGCGAACAGCCCCAGCATTTT,CASSQVEGEQPQHF
.,TRBJ2-2,.,TRBV18,TGTGCCAGCTCACCAGGGCAGGGGATCGGGGAGCTGTTTTTT,CASSPGQGIGELFF
.,TRBJ1-4,.,TRBV6-5,TGTGCCAGCAGTTACGGGCGAATCTCAACTAATGAAAAACTGTTTTTT,CASSYGRISTNEKLFF
once,TRBJ2-7,TRBD2,TRBV10-3,TGTGCCATCAGTGGTGGAAGGGGACTAGGCTTCCCCGGCGAGCAGTACTTC,CAISGGRGLGFPGEQYF
.,TRBJ2-1,.,TRBV7-7,TGTGCTAGCAGCCGACCCTCTAGCCGCAAGCAGTTCTTC,CASSRPSSRKQFF
.,TRBJ1-3,.,TRBV5-6,TGTGCCAGCAGCTGGTCAGGAAACACCATATATTTT,CASSWSGNTIYF
once,TRBJ1-4,.,TRBV5-6,TGTGCCAGCAGCTTGGCCTGGGGGAACGGTGAAAAACTGTTTTTT,CASSLAWGNGEKLFF
.,TRBJ2-3,TRBD2,TRBV7-2,TGTGCCAGCAGCCTGCCGCCTAGCGGGGGTCGCACAGATACGCAGTATTTT,CASSLPPSGGRTDTQYF
.,TRBJ2-3,.,TRBV7-9,TGTGCTCGTGCGGGCTTAGACACAGATACGCAGTATTTT,CARAGLDTDTQYF
.,TRBJ2-7,TRBD1,TRBV30,TGTGCCTGGAGTCGACAGGGGGCCTACGAGCAGTACTTC,CAWSRQGAYEQYF
.,TRBJ2-2,TRBD1,TRBV29-1,TGCAGCGTCGGGCACAGGGGTAGCGGGGAGCTGTTTTTT,CSVGHRGSGELFF
.,TRBJ1-5,.,TRBV5-5,TGTGCCAGCAGTCGCTACCAGGGTCATCGCCAGCCCCAGCATTTT,CASSRYQGHRQPQHF
.,TRBJ1-5,.,TRBV18,TGTGCCAGCTCACGCGGCACGGGAGAGCCCCAGCATTTT,CASSRGTGEPQHF
.,TRBJ2-7,.,TRBV19,TGTGCCAGTAGTATAGCGAACACGCTTGATGAGCAGTACTTC,CASSIANTLDEQYF
.,TRBJ1-4,.,TRBV18,TGTGCCAGCTCAATTCTTCCGAATAGCGAAAAACTGTTTTTT,CASSILPNSEKLFF
.,TRBJ2-7,TRBD1,TRBV19,TGTGCCAGTAGTTCGACAGGGGGCGACGAGCAGTACTTC,CASSSTGGDEQYF
.,TRBJ2-2,TRBD1,TRBV6-5,TGTGCCAGCACCCTAGGACAGGGCGGGGAGCTGTTTTTT,CASTLGQGGELFF
few,TRBJ1-1,TRBD1,TRBV9,TGTGCCAGCAGCTTCGGACAGGGAACTGAAGCTTTCTTT,CASSFGQGTEAFF
few,TRBJ1-4,TRBD1,TRBV11-2,TGTGCCAGCAGCTTACGGACAGGATTTAATGAAAAACTGTTTTTT,CASSLRTGFNEKLFF
.,TRBJ2-3,.,TRBV2,TGTGCCAGCACTTGGGGGAGGGATACGCAGTATTTT,CASTWGRDTQYF
.,TRBJ2-7,TRBD1,TRBV30,TGTGCCTGGAGTATCGGGACAGGGCCCTCCTACGAGCAGTACTTC,CAWSIGTGPSYEQYF